Detailed here is one T cell receptor beta chain. Its target is unknown. PCR involved 60 Vbeta and 13 Jbeta primers. Sequencing was performed with immunoSEQ multiplex PCR; in TCRdb, only in-frame clones are kept and a portion is missing. Of 150,000 to 200,000 clones in the sample, roughly 85% are singletons; the top ten hold roughly 1.3%. These data come from a study of cytomegalovirus exposure and HLA in healthy donors. This CDR3 spans 14 amino acids. Germline V gene sequence: CDR1 MDHEN, CDR2 SYDVKM. V dropped 7 bases and J dropped 7; count of bases not matched to a gene: 13. Points from the study as a whole: It emerged from a later analysis that several of the most significant clusters appeared to be linked to common viral pathogens. A later analysis linked a missense variant in DCLRE1C to the trimming of TCR beta V and J genes. Data from an earlier analysis indicated that most TCR beta V segments were productive either about 90% or about 30% of the time.

The receptor's source is a woman between 45 and 60 years old in good health and CMV-seronegative. The rearrangement links TRBV28 to TRBJ2-7; 7 nucleotides match TRBD1. Sequencing was carried out using PBMCs. DNA for the CDR3: TGTGCCAGCACCGAGACAGGGAGTTGGGAAGAGCAGTACTTC. The encoded protein is CASTETGSWEEQYF.